One sample yielded the 21 T cell receptor beta chains listed below, sequenced in a study of CD8 T cells in ankylosing spondylitis. TCRdb recomputed calls from the 5' RACE reads with MiXCR, one row per CDR3 protein. The data contain 800,000 to 900,000 distinct CDR3 sequences, roughly 12% of them singletons. Study-level results: For ankylosing spondylitis blood, a TCR beta motif of roughly 8 highly homologous variants appeared characteristic.

No antigen is known for these receptors. The sample was blood, either unsorted or a sorted T cell fraction (not recorded which). The receptors originated from a male donor with ankylosing spondylitis.

The sample holds a few counts of this clonotype. J is TRBJ1-1 and V is TRBV6-2 or TRBV6-3; the match to TRBD1 covers 10 bases. V was pared by 7 bases and J by 5 bases, with 7 bases of the junction left unmatched. This CDR3 contains 14 residues. The germline gives CDR1 MNHEY, CDR2 SVGEGT. The CDR3 loop reads CASTLLDRGTEAFF. The CDR3 region has the DNA TGTGCCAGCACCCTATTGGACAGGGGGACTGAAGCTTTCTTT.

This clonotype was detected a few times. V and J are TRBV5-1 and TRBJ2-5; D unclear. The CDR3 totals 17 residues. V lost 3 bases to trimming and J lost 2 bases, with 20 bases between them. Germline V CDR1 and CDR2: SGHRS, YFSETQ. The CDR3 reads CASSYLRDGFGQETQYF. The CDR3 DNA is TGCGCCAGCAGCTACCTCCGTGATGGATTTGGACAAGAGACCCAGTACTTC.

J is TRBJ2-3 and V is TRBV20-1, with 12 nucleotides matching TRBD2. J gave up 6 bases and V 5 bases, and 9 bases lay outside the gene matches. Germline V gene lookup returns CDR1 DFQATT and CDR2 SNEGSKA (reference sequence). The length of the CDR3 is 15 residues. The CDR3 DNA sequence: TGCAGTGCTTACCTAGCGGGAGGGCCGTGGGATACGCAGTATTTT. Encoded protein: CSAYLAGGPWDTQYF.

This clonotype has more than one count but fewer than ten. This rearrangement joins TRBV20-1 to TRBJ2-3, with 10 bases matching TRBD1. The CDR3 contains 15 residues. The V segment lost 5 bases and the J segment 3 bases; nucleotides outside the gene matches: 8. CDR1 DFQATT and CDR2 SNEGSKA come from the germline V gene (reference sequence). This CDR3 is CSALRRTGGTDTQYF. DNA of the CDR3: TGCAGTGCTCTGAGACGGACAGGGGGGACAGATACGCAGTATTTT.

The genes are TRBV20-1 and TRBJ2-2; 7 bases align to TRBD1. The CDR3 is 14 amino acids. J was trimmed by 6 bases and V by 4 bases; bases with no gene match: 8. Germline V gives CDR1 DFQATT, CDR2 SNEGSKA (reference sequence). The CDR3 DNA sequence: TGCAGTGCTATGGCAGGGGGAAGCGCCGGGGAGCTGTTTTTT. The encoded protein is CSAMAGGSAGELFF.

This clonotype was recorded at least ten times. This chain joins TRBV29-1 and TRBJ1-2, with TRBD1 matching 8 bases. This CDR3 region has 16 residues. Germline assignment: CDR1 SQVTM and CDR2 ANQGSEA. After removal of 4 bases from V and 4 bases from J, the junction contained 14 bases not matched to a gene. The CDR3 protein is CSVGNVQGVVSYGYTF. CDR3 bases: TGCAGCGTTGGCAACGTACAGGGGGTCGTCTCCTATGGCTACACCTTC. The full variable domain, with the rest looked up from reference TRBV29-1 and TRBJ1-2, is SAVISQKPSRDICQRGTSLTIQCQVDSQVTMMFWYRQQPGQSLTLIATANQGSEATYESGFVIDKFPISRPNLTFSTLTVSNMSPEDSSIYLCSVGNVQGVVSYGYTFGSGTRLTVV.

This clonotype has ten or more counts. This sequence joins TRBV7-2 and TRBJ1-2; D is ambiguous. This CDR3 is built from 15 residues. Germline V gene data show CDR1 as SGHTA and CDR2 as FQGNSA. V gave up 2 bases and J gave up 4 bases, with 14 bases separating them. The CDR3 DNA is TGTGCCAGCAGCTTACTGGGCCAGGCGTCCTATGGCTACACCTTC. Translated, it gives CASSLLGQASYGYTF.

This clonotype was found a few times. CDR3 bases: TGTGCCAGCAGCCCAGTGGGACTTTACACCGGGGAGCTGTTTTTT. This codes for CASSPVGLYTGELFF. The chain links TRBV7-2 to TRBJ2-2; a weak D match, TRBD2 (6 bases). This CDR3 has 15 residues. The germline V and J ends were trimmed by 5 bases and 3 bases, with 13 bases remaining between them. Germline CDR1 is SGHTA and CDR2 is FQGNSA.

The J gene is TRBJ2-7, the V gene TRBV6-2 or TRBV6-3; maybe TRBD2 (5 bases). Trimming cost V 7 bases and J 2 bases, with 12 bases left between them. The V gene's germline CDR1 is MNHEY and CDR2 SVGEGT. The CDR3 has 13 amino acids. The chain's CDR3 is CASTFRRTYEQYF. The CDR3 coding sequence is TGTGCCAGCACCTTCCGGAGGACCTACGAGCAGTACTTC.

This clonotype was seen a handful of times. This chain joins TRBV6-1 and TRBJ2-5, with 8 bases lining up with TRBD2. Germline V gene lookup returns CDR1 MNHNS and CDR2 SASEGT. CDR3 length: 15 amino acids. J gave up 1 base and V 4 bases, and 5 bases lay outside the gene matches. The CDR3 nucleotides read TGTGCCAGCAGTGCCGGGGGGGTTACCCAAGAGACCCAGTACTTC. It is translated as CASSAGGVTQETQYF.

The chain is built from TRBV27 and TRBJ2-3; TRBD1 matches at 7 bases. Unmatched junction bases numbered 5, after V lost 6 bases and J lost 5 bases. Per the germline V gene, CDR1 is MNHEY and CDR2 is SMNVEV (reference sequence). The CDR3 consists of 13 residues. The CDR3 region is CASRLDRRDTQYF. CDR3 coding DNA: TGTGCCAGCAGATTGGACAGGCGAGATACGCAGTATTTT.

The gene calls are TRBV10-3 and TRBJ1-1; D unclear. CDR3 length: 14 amino acids. The V end lost 6 bases, the J end lost 2 bases, and 13 bases lay between the germline ends. Germline CDR1 and CDR2: ENHRY and SYGVKD. The CDR3 region is CAISDRRGNTEAFF. The CDR3 DNA reads TGTGCCATCAGCGACCGACGGGGAAACACTGAAGCTTTCTTT.

This clonotype was picked up many times. Sequence at one end of the junction differs from germline and may be a read error. This chain connects TRBV20-1 to TRBJ2-7; D possibly corresponds to TRBD1 (6 bases). The CDR3 has 14 residues. Germline V lookup: CDR1 DFQATT, CDR2 SNEGSKA (reference sequence). CDR3 in amino acids: CGARSDSYSYEQYF. In nucleotides, the CDR3 is TGCGGTGCTAGATCGGACAGCTACTCCTACGAGCAGTACTTC.

The chain combines TRBV29-1 with TRBJ1-4; no clear D gene. The CDR3 covers 14 residues. V lost 4 bases, J lost 2 bases, and 11 bases lay in between. Germline loops: CDR1 SQVTM, CDR2 ANQGSEA. DNA of the CDR3: TGCAGCGTTGCTTGGGGTTCGACTAATGAAAAACTGTTTTTT. The encoded protein is CSVAWGSTNEKLFF. Looking up the rest from reference TRBV29-1 and TRBJ1-4 gives the full variable domain: SAVISQKPSRDICQRGTSLTIQCQVDSQVTMMFWYRQQPGQSLTLIATANQGSEATYESGFVIDKFPISRPNLTFSTLTVSNMSPEDSSIYLCSVAWGSTNEKLFFGSGTQLSVL.

This clonotype was seen a handful of times. The rearrangement uses TRBV4-2 and TRBJ1-1; D remains ambiguous. The V gene lost 0 bases and the J gene lost 6 bases, with 11 bases spanning the gap. The CDR3 sequence is 14 residues long. Germline assignment: CDR1 LGHNA and CDR2 YNFKEQ. CDR3 coding DNA: TGTGCCAGCAGCCAAGAAACGGCAGTACCTGAAGCTTTCTTT. Protein product: CASSQETAVPEAFF.

The chain has TRBV18 and TRBJ2-5; the D gene is possibly TRBD2 (6 bases). CDR1 and CDR2 (germline): KGHSH, LQKENI. The V and J ends lost 2 bases and 9 bases respectively, with 25 bases between them. This CDR3 has 17 residues. As DNA, the CDR3 is TGTGCCAGCTCACCAGGACTTCGGGGGTACCCAGTACCCCCCCAGTACTTC. Translated: CASSPGLRGYPVPPQYF.

This clonotype occurred many times. The gene calls are TRBV6-5 and TRBJ1-1; D not certain. CDR3 length: 15 amino acids. CDR1 and CDR2 from the germline V gene are MNHEY and SVGAGI. Trimming stripped 5 bases from V and 2 bases from J, with 15 bases between. CDR3 in amino acids: CASSLRTGRNTEAFF. In nucleotides, the CDR3 is TGTGCCAGCAGTCTACGGACGGGAAGAAACACTGAAGCTTTCTTT.

J is TRBJ2-5 and V is TRBV15; D gene ambiguous. The CDR3 contains 14 residues. Trimming pared 7 bases from V and 1 base from J, leaving 13 bases between. The germline gives CDR1 LNHNV, CDR2 YYDKDF (reference sequence). DNA of the CDR3: TGTGCCACCAAAAAATGGCGTACCCAAGAGACCCAGTACTTC. Translation: CATKKWRTQETQYF.

This clonotype was counted only a few times. The rearrangement joins TRBV20-1 to TRBJ2-3, with 10 bases identical to TRBD2. With 4 bases clipped from V and 2 bases from J, the junction kept 9 bases outside the gene matches. The CDR3 runs 16 residues. CDR1 is DFQATT and CDR2 is SNEGSKA in the germline V gene (reference sequence). The CDR3 DNA is TGCAGTGCTACGGGGACTAGCGAGACGAACACAGATACGCAGTATTTT. It codes for CSATGTSETNTDTQYF.

This chain uses TRBV29-1 with TRBJ2-1; 10 bases match TRBD2. V lost 8 bases and J lost 0; bases outside the gene matches: 10. The CDR3 runs to 16 residues. Germline V gives CDR1 SQVTM, CDR2 ANQGSEA. The CDR3 DNA reads as TGCAGCTTCTGGACTAGCGGTCGTAGCTCCTACAATGAGCAGTTCTTC. As protein: CSFWTSGRSSYNEQFF.

This clonotype was observed a handful of times. The rearrangement uses TRBV7-2 and TRBJ1-1; 7 positions agree with TRBD1. CDR3 size: 14 residues. From germline, CDR1 is SGHTA and CDR2 FQGNSA. J was trimmed by 5 bases and V by 2 bases; bases with no gene match: 5. The CDR3 bases are TGTGCCAGCAGCTTAAGGGGGCAGAGTACTGAAGCTTTCTTT. Protein product: CASSLRGQSTEAFF.